What follows are 32 T cell receptor beta chains derived from one specimen sequenced in a study of molecular identifiers for immune sequencing clone quantification. MiXCR was run by TCRdb on the PCR reads, yielding one entry per CDR3 protein. Here the sample spans approximately 550,000 distinct CDR3 sequences, about 21% being singletons. Source material: naive CD8+ T cells from blood, with Jurkat cell RNA spiked in. Subset described: FACS-sorted CD8+CD4-CCR7+CD45RA+ naive T cells. The receptor source for this set is a human donor in good health. Some libraries in this study had Jurkat cell RNA spiked in.

About this clonotype: One base away lies a much larger clone, so this may be a sequencing read error. The chain joins TRBV18 to TRBJ2-7; the D gene is possibly TRBD2 (5 bases). CDR1 KGHSH and CDR2 LQKENI come from the germline V gene. The CDR3 is 15 residues long. The CDR3 nucleotides read TGTGCCAGCTCACCCTACGAGGGCCAAGCCTACAAGCAGTACTTC. Encoded protein: CASSPYEGQAYKQYF.

As regards this clonotype: A much larger clone differs by one base, so this may be a read error. The rearrangement links TRBV7-6 to TRBJ2-5; 8 nucleotides align to TRBD2. The CDR3 is 18 residues long. Germline V gene sequence: CDR1 SGHVS, CDR2 FNYEAQ. DNA for the CDR3: TGTGTCAGCAGCCCAGCGGATGTTGCGGGGGGCTTAAAAGAGACCCAGTACTTC. Translated: CVSSPADVAGGLKETQYF. The full variable domain, rest sourced from reference TRBV7-6 and TRBJ2-5, is GAGVSQSPRYKVTKRGQDVALRCDPISGHVSLYWYRQALGQGPEFLTYFNYEAQQDKSGLPNDRFSAERPEGSISTLTIQRTEQRDSAMYRCVSSPADVAGGLKETQYFGPGTRLLVL.

This clonotype was picked up many times. The rearrangement uses TRBV29-1 and TRBJ2-7; weak D call: TRBD1 (6 bases). The germline gives CDR1 SQVTM, CDR2 ANQGSEA. The CDR3 totals 15 residues. V shed 0 bases and J shed 3 bases, with 15 bases lying between them. CDR3 sequence reads: CSVEDSGVGNYEQYF. CDR3 in DNA: TGCAGCGTTGAAGATTCAGGGGTAGGAAACTACGAGCAGTACTTC.

Concerning this clonotype itself: This sequence may be a read error, since a much larger clone differs from it by one base. This rearrangement joins TRBV7-9 to TRBJ1-1, with D unresolved. Germline assignment: CDR1 SEHNR and CDR2 FQNEAQ (reference sequence). The CDR3 totals 12 residues. CDR3 sequence: CASSFGETEASF. In DNA, the CDR3 is TGTGCCAGCAGCTTCGGTGAGACTGAAGCTTCCTTT.

This clonotype was recorded at least ten times. The chain carries TRBV4-1 and TRBJ2-2; 7 nucleotides match TRBD2. The CDR3 length is 17 residues. J was trimmed by 6 bases and V by 6 bases; bases with no gene match: 16. Germline assignment: CDR1 MGHRA and CDR2 YSYEKL. CDR3 loop: CASSVNQAGSLSGELFF. The CDR3 DNA follows: TGCGCCAGCAGTGTAAACCAAGCGGGGTCGTTATCCGGGGAGCTGTTTTTT.

This clonotype was detected ten times or more. The V and J genes are TRBV5-1 and TRBJ2-7; D gene uncertain. Trimming left V 2 bases short and J 2 bases short, with 8 bases between. This CDR3 region has 13 residues. Germline CDR1 and CDR2: SGHRS and YFSETQ. The CDR3 DNA reads TGCGCCAGCAGCTTCGACATCACCTACGAGCAGTACTTC. This encodes CASSFDITYEQYF.

The sample holds a few counts of this clonotype. V is TRBV12-3 or TRBV12-4 and J is TRBJ2-7; TRBD1 might be the D (6 bases). The CDR3 length is 13 residues. Trimming stripped 2 bases from V and 6 bases from J, with 11 bases between. CDR3 region: CASSLQGWGEQYF. In DNA form, the CDR3 reads TGTGCCAGCAGTTTACAGGGGTGGGGCGAGCAGTACTTC.

This clonotype turned up a few times. V usage is TRBV11-2 and J usage is TRBJ2-7; 8 bases align to TRBD2. CDR1 and CDR2 from the germline V gene are SGHAT and FQNNGV. The CDR3 consists of 14 residues. The J segment lost 6 bases and the V segment lost 5 bases, leaving 9 bases of the junction unmatched. This chain's CDR3 is CASSLPGGLGEQYF. The CDR3 coding sequence is TGTGCCAGCAGCCTTCCGGGGGGGCTGGGCGAGCAGTACTTC.

In its sample, this clonotype was seen many times. Sequence at one end of the junction differs from germline and may be a read error. V usage is TRBV13 and J usage is TRBJ2-7; tentatively, D is TRBD2 (5 bases). Germline CDR1 and CDR2: PRHDT and FYEKMQ (reference sequence). This CDR3 is built from 14 residues. The CDR3 bases are TGTGCCAGCAGTTTAGCGCGGTCCTCCTACGAGCAGTACTTC. It is translated as CASSLARSSYEQYF. Looking up the rest from reference TRBV13 and TRBJ2-7 gives the full variable domain: AAGVIQSPRHLIKEKRETATLKCYPIPRHDTVYWYQQGPGQDPQFLISFYEKMQSDKGSIPDRFSAQQFSDYHSELNMSSLELGDSALYFCASSLARSSYEQYFGPGTRLTVT.

A word on this clonotype: The junction differs from germline at one of its ends, possibly a read error. The chain combines TRBV6-6 with TRBJ2-6; D may be TRBD1 or TRBD2 (5 bases each). This CDR3 is 15 amino acids long. Germline V lookup: CDR1 MNHNY, CDR2 SVGAGI (reference sequence). CDR3 region: CASGGLGSGANALTF. The CDR3 nucleotides are TGTGCCAGCGGAGGCCTAGGGTCTGGGGCCAACGCCCTGACTTTC.

Of note for this clonotype: With a much larger clone just one base away, this may be a read error. V gene TRBV5-1 combines with J gene TRBJ2-2, with a weak D call TRBD2 (6 bases). Germline V CDR1 and CDR2: SGHRS, YFSETQ. Trimming removed 5 bases at V and 4 bases at J, with 12 bases between. This CDR3 region has 14 residues. CDR3 DNA: TGCGCCAGCAGATGGGACGGGAGCACCGGGGAGCTGTTTTTT. Its translation: CASRWDGSTGELFF.

The V and J genes are TRBV2 and TRBJ2-7, with 12 positions matching TRBD2. The germline V gene encodes CDR1 SNHLY and CDR2 FYNNEI. The V and J ends lost 6 bases and 2 bases, in that order; junction bases with no gene match: 5. CDR3 length: 15 residues. The CDR3 region is CASRTTSGRPYEQYF. In DNA, the CDR3 is TGTGCCAGCAGAACCACTAGCGGGAGGCCCTACGAGCAGTACTTC.

This clonotype was counted a single time. A read error may explain this, as a much larger clone is one base away. The chain links TRBV4-3 to TRBJ1-1, with a possible D match to TRBD1 (6 bases). The V end lost 3 bases, the J end lost 0 bases, and 14 bases lay between the germline ends. Germline loops: CDR1 LGHNA, CDR2 YSLEER. There are 16 residues in the CDR3. The CDR3 here is CASSHEGGAMNTEAFF. CDR3 in DNA: TGCGCCAGCAGCCACGAGGGGGGGGCCATGAACACTGAAGCTTTCTTT.

This clonotype was counted ten times or more. The chain links TRBV7-2 to TRBJ2-3; 9 bases are a match to TRBD2. Germline V CDR1 and CDR2: SGHTA, FQGNSA. The trim removed 6 bases at V and 0 bases at J, leaving 4 bases unmatched. CDR3 length equals 15 residues. CDR3 amino acids: CASSRLAVSTDTQYF. The CDR3 region has the DNA TGTGCCAGCAGTCGACTAGCGGTTAGCACAGATACGCAGTATTTT.

This clonotype was found many times. The chain couples TRBV7-9 to TRBJ2-7; a weak D match, TRBD1 (5 bases). The V end was cut by 2 bases, the J end by 3 bases, with 14 bases between. Germline V gene data show CDR1 as SEHNR and CDR2 as FQNEAQ (reference sequence). This CDR3 spans 15 amino acids. The CDR3 nucleotides read TGTGCCAGCAGCTTATACCGACAGACTGACTACGAGCAGTACTTC. It codes for CASSLYRQTDYEQYF.

The chain recombines TRBV19 with TRBJ2-1, with TRBD1 identical over 9 bases. Trimming cost V 5 bases and J 9 bases; bases outside gene matches: 8. The CDR3 has 14 residues. In germline, CDR1 is LNHDA, CDR2 SQIVND (reference sequence). Written as DNA, the CDR3 is TGTGCCAGTAGTGGGGACAGGGACGCCGGTGAGCAGTTCTTC. Its protein is CASSGDRDAGEQFF. Full variable domain (missing parts from reference TRBV19 and TRBJ2-1): DGGITQSPKYLFRKEGQNVTLSCEQNLNHDAMYWYRQDPGQGLRLIYYSQIVNDFQKGDIAEGYSVSREKKESFPLTVTSAQKNPTAFYLCASSGDRDAGEQFFGPGTRLTVL.

This clonotype was seen only a few times. The CDR3 DNA reads as TGTGCCAGCAGTTCCACCTACTACACTGAAGCTTTCTTT. Protein product: CASSSTYYTEAFF. This chain joins TRBV27 and TRBJ1-1, with no clear D. The CDR3 runs 13 residues. The ends were cut back, 4 bases at V and 3 bases at J, with 9 bases in the middle. Germline assignment: CDR1 MNHEY and CDR2 SMNVEV (reference sequence).

As to this clonotype: The junction departs from the called germline gene at one end, perhaps through a read error. The chain uses TRBV12-3 or TRBV12-4 and TRBJ2-1; D unresolved. CDR3 length: 16 amino acids. This CDR3 is CASSFPMGFGNNEQFF. In DNA form, the CDR3 reads TGTGCCAGTAGTTTCCCGATGGGGTTTGGGAACAATGAGCAGTTCTTC.

The chain couples TRBV7-6 to TRBJ1-6, with 7 bases fitting TRBD1. This CDR3 comprises 14 residues. Trimming took 6 bases from V and 10 from J; bases not matched to a gene: 9. Germline lookup yields CDR1 SGHVS and CDR2 FNYEAQ. Written as DNA, the CDR3 is TGTGCCAGCAGTTCCGGGCAGGGGGAATCACCCCTCCACTTT. This codes for CASSSGQGESPLHF. The full variable domain, rest sourced from reference TRBV7-6 and TRBJ1-6, is GAGVSQSPRYKVTKRGQDVALRCDPISGHVSLYWYRQALGQGPEFLTYFNYEAQQDKSGLPNDRFSAERPEGSISTLTIQRTEQRDSAMYRCASSSGQGESPLHFGNGTRLTVT.

The V and J genes are TRBV28 and TRBJ1-5; the D is unclear. Between the trimmed V and J ends, which lost 2 bases and 12 bases, there was a span of 11 bases. From germline, CDR1 is MDHEN and CDR2 SYDVKM. This CDR3 is 12 amino acids long. CDR3 sequence (DNA): TGTGCCAGCAGTTTAACTGGGGTTGTCCAGCATTTT. Translated: CASSLTGVVQHF.

This clonotype has a single count. One end of the junction is discordant with germline, which a read error may explain. The rearrangement links TRBV6-1 to TRBJ2-2, with D maybe TRBD2 (5 bases). The CDR3 extends over 14 amino acids. Looked up from germline, CDR1 is MNHNS and CDR2 is SASEGT. For the CDR3, the DNA is TGTGCCAGCAGTGAAGTGAAGTACACCGGGGAGCTGGTTTTT. Its protein product is CASSEVKYTGELVF.

Worth noting for this clonotype: One base away lies a much larger clone, so this may be a sequencing read error. The V call is TRBV7-6, the J call TRBJ2-5; D might be TRBD2 (5 bases). Looked up from germline, CDR1 is SGHVS and CDR2 is FNYEAQ. The CDR3 is 15 residues long. The DNA of the CDR3 is TGTGCCAGCAGCCTCAAACTAGGACGACAAGAGACCCGGTACTTC. Its translation is CASSLKLGRQETRYF. The full variable domain, rest sourced from reference TRBV7-6 and TRBJ2-5, is GAGVSQSPRYKVTKRGQDVALRCDPISGHVSLYWYRQALGQGPEFLTYFNYEAQQDKSGLPNDRFSAERPEGSISTLTIQRTEQRDSAMYRCASSLKLGRQETRYFGPGTRLLVL.

The CDR3 sequence: CAWSVSIEAFF. As DNA, the CDR3 is TGTGCCTGGAGTGTCTCGATTGAAGCTTTCTTT. The rearrangement links TRBV30 to TRBJ1-1; D gene uncertain. This CDR3 comprises 11 residues. The germline V gene has CDR1 GTSNPN and CDR2 SVGIG (reference sequence). The germline V and J ends were trimmed by 0 bases and 7 bases, with 6 bases remaining between them.

For this clonotype: With a much larger clone just one base away, this may be a read error. This likely comes from a read error, as the CDR3 has no conserved phenylalanine or tryptophan at its end. V usage is TRBV7-2 and J usage is TRBJ1-6; D is ambiguous. This CDR3 contains 14 residues. Germline V CDR1 and CDR2: SGHTA, FQGNSA. The V and J ends lost 5 bases and 7 bases respectively, with 12 bases between them. DNA of the CDR3: TGTGCCAGCAGCCCGTCACTAGGGAATTCACCCCTCCACCTT. It translates to CASSPSLGNSPLHL.

The rearrangement links TRBV6-2 or TRBV6-3 to TRBJ2-7; D might be TRBD2 (5 bases). CDR1 and CDR2 from the germline V gene are MNHEY and SVGEGT. V lost 7 bases and J lost 3, with 16 bases in between. CDR3 length equals 14 residues. CDR3 in amino acids: CASNPGLKNYEQYF. For the CDR3, the DNA is TGTGCCAGCAACCCCGGACTGAAGAACTACGAGCAGTACTTC.

This clonotype was found many times. V and J are TRBV14 and TRBJ2-5, with D tentatively TRBD2 (6 bases). CDR1 is SGHDN and CDR2 is FVKESK in the germline V gene. V was clipped by 5 bases and J by 6 bases, with 16 bases between them. The CDR3 spans 14 residues. CDR3 region: CASSRRGILQTQYF. The CDR3 coding sequence is TGTGCCAGCAGCAGGCGGGGTATCCTTCAGACCCAGTACTTC.

This clonotype occurred many times. The CDR3 reads CASSSLPVKPGNEKLFF. In DNA, the CDR3 is TGTGCCAGCAGCTCCCTGCCAGTGAAGCCGGGGAATGAAAAACTGTTTTTT. This sequence joins TRBV7-6 and TRBJ1-4; the D is unclear. V was cut by 4 bases and J by 5 bases, with 20 bases left in between. There are 17 residues in the CDR3. Germline CDR1 is SGHVS and CDR2 is FNYEAQ. Combining the CDR3 with reference TRBV7-6 and TRBJ1-4 gives the whole variable domain GAGVSQSPRYKVTKRGQDVALRCDPISGHVSLYWYRQALGQGPEFLTYFNYEAQQDKSGLPNDRFSAERPEGSISTLTIQRTEQRDSAMYRCASSSLPVKPGNEKLFFGSGTQLSVL.

This clonotype was seen a few times. This chain links TRBV15 with TRBJ1-5; the match to TRBD1 covers 8 bases. V lost 3 bases, J lost 6 bases, and 4 bases stayed unmatched. Germline CDR1 is LNHNV and CDR2 is YYDKDF (reference sequence). The CDR3 is 14 residues long. CDR3 DNA sequence: TGTGCCACCAGCAGTGGACAGGGCCTTCAGCCCCAGCATTTT. This sequence encodes CATSSGQGLQPQHF.

In this sample, this clonotype turned up a few times. This chain connects TRBV4-2 to TRBJ2-7; TRBD1 or TRBD2 may be the D gene (5 bases each). Looked up from germline, CDR1 is LGHNA and CDR2 is YNFKEQ. There are 12 residues in the CDR3. V gave up 3 bases and J gave up 5 bases, with 8 bases separating them. The CDR3 coding sequence is TGTGCCAGCAGCCAGCGAGGGGACGAGCAGTACTTC. Protein sequence: CASSQRGDEQYF.

This sequence joins TRBV28 and TRBJ2-2; D perhaps matches TRBD1 (6 bases). The CDR3 runs to 15 residues. Trimming took 3 bases from V and 4 from J, leaving 12 bases between them. Germline V gene lookup returns CDR1 MDHEN and CDR2 SYDVKM. CDR3 bases: TGTGCCAGCAGTTTTTCACAGGGCGGCACCGGGGAGCTGTTTTTT. Amino acid sequence: CASSFSQGGTGELFF.

The chain is built from TRBV2 and TRBJ2-3; TRBD2 matches at 11 bases. The CDR3 covers 17 residues. The germline V gene has CDR1 SNHLY and CDR2 FYNNEI. V lost 7 bases to trimming and J lost 4 bases; unmatched junction nucleotides: 13. The CDR3 is CASMRTSGWLDPDTQYF. For the CDR3, the DNA is TGTGCCAGCATGAGGACTAGCGGGTGGCTGGATCCAGATACGCAGTATTTT. Looking up the rest from reference TRBV2 and TRBJ2-3 gives the full variable domain: EPEVTQTPSHQVTQMGQEVILRCVPISNHLYFYWYRQILGQKVEFLVSFYNNEISEKSEIFDDQFSVERPDGSNFTLKIRSTKLEDSAMYFCASMRTSGWLDPDTQYFGPGTRLTVL.

In regard to this clonotype: This CDR3 fails to terminate in the conserved phenylalanine or tryptophan, so it likely reflects a read error. The CDR3 sequence is CASSEALAESSYEQYL. CDR3 bases: TGTGCCAGCAGTGAGGCCCTAGCGGAAAGCTCCTACGAGCAGTACCTC. The chain employs TRBV27 and TRBJ2-7, with TRBD2 matching over 7 bases. The CDR3 covers 16 residues. The germline V gene encodes CDR1 MNHEY and CDR2 SMNVEV (reference sequence). After removal of 5 bases from V and 0 bases from J, the junction contained 10 bases not matched to a gene.